Below are 15 T cell receptor beta chains sequenced from a single sample in a study of vaccination effects on CD4 cells after COVID-19. Before sequencing, viral peptide pools were used by the ViraFEST assay to expand antigen-specific CD4+ T cells. Between days 10 and 11 of culture, CD4+ T cells were separated out. Each participant was administered two doses of either the BNT162b2 or the mRNA-1273 vaccine. Data came from immunoSEQ multiplex PCR; TCRdb stores just in-frame clones and leaves some out. The data hold 27,000 or so clones, with 80% to 90% observed a single time. These receptors lack a known antigen. The sample consisted of CD4+ T cells from PBMCs cultured with HCoV-NL63 spike peptides, taken after COVID-19 vaccination. Source of these receptors: a human donor who received a COVID-19 vaccine. Some clones in this sample may be carry-over from other donors' samples.

This clone showed up just a few times. The chain combines TRBV6-4 with TRBJ2-7, with D possibly called TRBD1 or TRBD2 (5 bases each). CDR1 is MRHNA, CDR2 SNTAGT, per germline. The CDR3 extends over 14 amino acids. The V end lost 6 bases, the J end lost 9 bases, and 21 bases lay between the germline ends. The CDR3 protein is CASRLRDGRFVQYV. In DNA, the CDR3 is TGTGCCAGCAGACTCCGGGACGGTCGGTTTGTGCAGTACGTC.

J is TRBJ1-5 and V is TRBV27; 7 bases are shared with TRBD1. V was pared by 4 bases and J by 7 bases, with 7 bases of the junction left unmatched. The germline V gene encodes CDR1 MNHEY and CDR2 SMNVEV (reference sequence). The CDR3 has 14 amino acids. CDR3 sequence (DNA): TGTGCCAGCAGTTCGACAGGGTCTGAGCAGCCCCAGCATTTT. Translated: CASSSTGSEQPQHF.

This CDR3 is CASSRGSYEQYV. The CDR3 DNA is TGTGCCAGCAGTCGGGGCTCCTACGAGCAGTACGTC. This chain connects TRBV5-4 to TRBJ2-7; perhaps TRBD2 as D (5 bases). CDR1 and CDR2 from the germline V gene are SGHNT and YYREEE (reference sequence). This CDR3 is 12 amino acids long. Trimming took off 5 bases at V and 0 bases at J, with 6 bases between the two ends.

In its sample, this clone was seen once. This sequence joins TRBV7-6 and TRBJ2-1, with 11 bases aligning to TRBD2. Germline V gene sequence: CDR1 SGHVS, CDR2 FNYEAQ. After removal of 5 bases from V and 5 bases from J, the junction contained 8 bases not matched to a gene. This CDR3 is built from 16 residues. The CDR3 region is CASSPPTSGRHNEQFF. The CDR3 DNA is TGTGCCAGCAGCCCCCCCACTAGCGGGAGACACAATGAGCAGTTCTTC.

There are a few counts of this clone. The V gene is TRBV11-2, the J gene TRBJ2-7, with D possibly being TRBD1 (6 bases). The ends were cut back, 4 bases at V and 2 bases at J, with 18 bases in the middle. The CDR3 runs 16 residues. Germline CDR1 is SGHAT and CDR2 is FQNNGV. The CDR3 sequence: CASSSIRGPGAYEQYV. CDR3 in DNA: TGTGCCAGCAGCTCCATTCGGGGTCCAGGGGCCTACGAGCAGTACGTC.

This clone appeared once. This sequence joins TRBV6-1 and TRBJ2-7; D perhaps matches TRBD1 (5 bases). CDR1 is MNHNS and CDR2 is SASEGT in the germline V gene. The CDR3 spans 17 residues. V lost 0 bases and J 6 bases, leaving 21 bases between the germline ends. CDR3 region: CASSEAQGTVVSGEQYV. CDR3 coding DNA: TGTGCCAGCAGTGAAGCGCAGGGCACTGTGGTCTCTGGCGAGCAGTACGTC.

The chain has TRBV5-1 and TRBJ1-2, with no clear D. This CDR3 has 13 amino acids. The V gene's germline CDR1 is SGHRS and CDR2 YFSETQ. Trimming shortened V by 0 bases and J by 7 bases, and 10 bases separated the two germline ends. For the CDR3, the DNA is TGCGCCAGCAGCTTGGCCTTATATCTTGGCTACACCTTC. It codes for CASSLALYLGYTF.

This rearrangement joins TRBV19 to TRBJ2-3, with D possibly matching TRBD1 (6 bases). Germline V CDR1 and CDR2: LNHDA, SQIVND (reference sequence). The CDR3 spans 14 residues. Trimming cost V 2 bases and J 5 bases, with 11 bases left between them. The CDR3 nucleotides read TGTGCCAGTAGTATACACAGGGAAGAAGATACGCAGTATTTT. It codes for CASSIHREEDTQYF.

This clone was seen just once. This chain links TRBV27 with TRBJ1-4; D might be TRBD1 (5 bases). The CDR3 covers 14 residues. Germline CDR1 is MNHEY and CDR2 is SMNVEV (reference sequence). Trimming removed 8 bases at V and 3 bases at J, with 13 bases between. The CDR3 bases are TGTGCCAGCTCTCGGCGAGGGGCTAATGAAAAACTGTTTTTT. Its protein product is CASSRRGANEKLFF.

The table lists this clone with a count of one. The chain couples TRBV28 to TRBJ1-2, with D possibly matching TRBD1 (5 bases). Germline V gene data show CDR1 as MDHEN and CDR2 as SYDVKM. Trimming stripped 4 bases from V and 0 bases from J, with 12 bases between. This CDR3 spans 15 amino acids. The CDR3 is CASSSPGDTNYGYTF. The CDR3 DNA is TGTGCCAGCAGTTCACCGGGGGATACTAACTATGGCTACACCTTC.

The count of this clone is one. The chain recombines TRBV9 with TRBJ1-3; D remains ambiguous. The CDR3 is 17 amino acids. Per the germline V gene, CDR1 is SGDLS and CDR2 is YYNGEE. Trimming stripped 0 bases from V and 0 bases from J, with 13 bases between. Written as DNA, the CDR3 is TGTGCCAGCAGCGTAGATTTCACCCTGAGCTCTGGAAACACCATATATTTT. Protein: CASSVDFTLSSGNTIYF.

The chain couples TRBV7-2 to TRBJ2-5; D may be TRBD1 or TRBD2 (6 bases each). Trimming shortened V by 4 bases and J by 9 bases, and 12 bases separated the two germline ends. The CDR3 runs to 12 residues. Germline-derived CDR1 and CDR2 are SGHTA and FQGNSA. CDR3 protein: CASSSGAVAQYF. The CDR3 coding sequence is TGTGCCAGCAGCTCGGGGGCGGTGGCCCAGTACTTC.

V is TRBV20-1 and J is TRBJ1-6; D is unresolved. V lost 3 bases, J lost 4 bases, and 16 bases lay in between. Germline V gene data show CDR1 as DFQATT and CDR2 as SNEGSKA (reference sequence). The CDR3 consists of 16 residues. The CDR3: CSASVAGAYYNSPLHF. For the CDR3, the DNA is TGCAGTGCTAGTGTCGCAGGTGCCTATTATAATTCACCCCTCCACTTT.

This chain uses TRBV6-1 with TRBJ2-5, with a weak D call TRBD2 (6 bases). This CDR3 contains 14 residues. From germline, CDR1 is MNHNS and CDR2 SASEGT. V was shortened by 3 bases and J by 5 bases, with 13 bases between the two germline ends. Here the CDR3 reads CASSDGGWLETQYF. For the CDR3, the DNA is TGTGCCAGCAGTGATGGGGGGTGGCTCGAGACCCAGTACTTC.

The chain employs TRBV7-2 and TRBJ2-5; the D gene could be TRBD1 or TRBD2 (5 bases each). Germline-derived CDR1 and CDR2 are SGHTA and FQGNSA. Trimming took 0 bases from V and 5 from J, leaving 10 bases between them. There are 14 residues in the CDR3. The CDR3 spells CASSLAGVGETQYF. Here the CDR3 DNA reads TGTGCCAGCAGCTTAGCGGGGGTGGGTGAGACCCAGTACTTC.